These T cell receptor beta chains were read from a single sample in a study of shared clonotypes between healthy human individuals. Measured with immunoSEQ multiplex PCR; TCRdb has only the in-frame clones, and not every one. The table has under 750,000 clones, approximately 72% seen once; the top ten hold approximately 1.8%. Input material: memory CD4+ T cells sorted from blood. These receptors came from a woman in her 30s in good health. The CDR3 runs from the conserved cysteine through the conserved F or W. A D gene is named only where the DNA matches it firmly. Only some rows state a clone size, as once, few, many or a class for expanded clones.

j_gene: TRBJ2-2
len: 15
v_gene: TRBV19
abundance: -
d_gene: TRBD2
CDR3nt: TGTGCCAGTACCTTTGAAAGGGGAGGGACCGGGGAGCTGTTTTTT
CDR3aa: CASTFERGGTGELFF

j_gene: TRBJ2-5
len: 15
v_gene: TRBV6-6
abundance: once
d_gene: -
CDR3nt: TGTGCCAGCAGCCACGGAGACACACTGGGAGAGACCCAGTACTTC
CDR3aa: CASSHGDTLGETQYF

j_gene: TRBJ2-2
len: 11
v_gene: TRBV20-1
abundance: -
d_gene: -
CDR3nt: TGCAGTGCCAGGAACACCGGGGAGCTGTTTTTT
CDR3aa: CSARNTGELFF

j_gene: TRBJ2-1
len: 16
v_gene: TRBV7-9
abundance: -
d_gene: TRBD2
CDR3nt: TGTGCCAGCAGCCCCGGACTAGCGGGAGGATTTGATGAGCAGTTCTTC
CDR3aa: CASSPGLAGGFDEQFF

j_gene: TRBJ1-1
len: 15
v_gene: TRBV7-9
abundance: once
d_gene: -
CDR3nt: TGTGCCAGCAGCTTATTGGGTGGCCAGGGCACTGAAGCTTTCTTT
CDR3aa: CASSLLGGQGTEAFF

j_gene: TRBJ1-5
len: 11
v_gene: TRBV10-2
abundance: -
d_gene: -
CDR3nt: TGCGCCAGCGTCAGGGTCCAGCCCCAGCATTTT
CDR3aa: CASVRVQPQHF

j_gene: TRBJ2-2
len: 16
v_gene: TRBV25-1
abundance: -
d_gene: -
CDR3nt: TGTGCCAGCAGTGAATGGGGAACCCTTAACACCGGGGAGCTGTTTTTT
CDR3aa: CASSEWGTLNTGELFF

j_gene: TRBJ2-7
len: 15
v_gene: TRBV6-6
abundance: -
d_gene: -
CDR3nt: TGTGCCAGCCAGCGCGGGGTCGCGGACTCCTACGAGCAGTACTTC
CDR3aa: CASQRGVADSYEQYF

j_gene: TRBJ2-5
len: 15
v_gene: TRBV5-1
abundance: -
d_gene: -
CDR3nt: TGCGCCAGCGGACGCCGCGGGATAACCCAAGAGACCCAGTACTTC
CDR3aa: CASGRRGITQETQYF

j_gene: TRBJ2-1
len: 16
v_gene: TRBV2
abundance: -
d_gene: -
CDR3nt: TGTGCCAGCAGTGGGTTTGGGGGTACCTCCTACAATGAGCAGTTCTTC
CDR3aa: CASSGFGGTSYNEQFF

j_gene: TRBJ2-1
len: 15
v_gene: TRBV6-6
abundance: -
d_gene: TRBD1
CDR3nt: TGTGCCAGCAGTCCCGGGGACAGATCCTACAATGAGCAGTTCTTC
CDR3aa: CASSPGDRSYNEQFF

j_gene: TRBJ2-5
len: 15
v_gene: TRBV7-9
abundance: -
d_gene: -
CDR3nt: TGTGCCAGCAGCTTAGTAGGTCAGGGGCAAGAGACCCAGTACTTC
CDR3aa: CASSLVGQGQETQYF

j_gene: TRBJ2-2
len: 14
v_gene: TRBV5-1
abundance: few
d_gene: -
CDR3nt: TGCGCCAGCAGCCCAGGGATGGCGGCCGGGGAGCTGTTTTTT
CDR3aa: CASSPGMAAGELFF

j_gene: TRBJ1-1
len: 14
v_gene: TRBV29-1
abundance: -
d_gene: -
CDR3nt: TGCAGCGTTGGGGGTGGAGACTTCAACACTGGAGCTTTCTTT
CDR3aa: CSVGGGDFNTGAFF

j_gene: TRBJ1-1
len: 12
v_gene: TRBV5-4
abundance: -
d_gene: -
CDR3nt: TGTGCCAGCAGCTTGCGTAACACTGAAGCTTTCTTT
CDR3aa: CASSLRNTEAFF

j_gene: TRBJ2-1
len: 13
v_gene: TRBV5-1
abundance: -
d_gene: TRBD2
CDR3nt: TGCGCCAGCAGGTGGGGAGGGAGGGGTGAGCAGTTCTTC
CDR3aa: CASRWGGRGEQFF

j_gene: TRBJ2-5
len: 18
v_gene: TRBV4-1
abundance: -
d_gene: TRBD2
CDR3nt: TGCGCCAGCAAACAAGTACCTAGCGGGAGAGTGGTTCGAGAGACCCAGTACTTC
CDR3aa: CASKQVPSGRVVRETQYF